This T cell receptor (beta chain) was captured in a study of control samples from healthy donors and cancer patients. The germline V gene has CDR1 SGHNT and CDR2 YYREEE (reference sequence). There are 13 residues in the CDR3. The V end lost 4 bases, the J end lost 0 bases, and 5 bases lay between the germline ends. TCRdb's table, derived via immunoSEQ multiplex PCR, lists solely in-frame clones and lacks some. In the table there are under 130,000 clones, about 89% of which are singletons. The sequence was obtained from a man aged 55 to 70 with lung cancer. The chain recombines TRBV5-4 with TRBJ2-1; D not certain. Sequenced: PBMCs. The DNA for the CDR3 is TGTGCCAGCAGCCCCGACTCCTACAATGAGCAGTTCTTC. It yields the protein CASSPDSYNEQFF. Full variable domain (outside the CDR3, taken from reference TRBV5-4 and TRBJ2-1): ETGVTQSPTHLIKTRGQQVTLRCSSQSGHNTVSWYQQALGQGPQFIFQYYREEENGRGNFPPRFSGLQFPNYSSELNVNALELDDSALYLCASSPDSYNEQFFGPGTRLTVL.